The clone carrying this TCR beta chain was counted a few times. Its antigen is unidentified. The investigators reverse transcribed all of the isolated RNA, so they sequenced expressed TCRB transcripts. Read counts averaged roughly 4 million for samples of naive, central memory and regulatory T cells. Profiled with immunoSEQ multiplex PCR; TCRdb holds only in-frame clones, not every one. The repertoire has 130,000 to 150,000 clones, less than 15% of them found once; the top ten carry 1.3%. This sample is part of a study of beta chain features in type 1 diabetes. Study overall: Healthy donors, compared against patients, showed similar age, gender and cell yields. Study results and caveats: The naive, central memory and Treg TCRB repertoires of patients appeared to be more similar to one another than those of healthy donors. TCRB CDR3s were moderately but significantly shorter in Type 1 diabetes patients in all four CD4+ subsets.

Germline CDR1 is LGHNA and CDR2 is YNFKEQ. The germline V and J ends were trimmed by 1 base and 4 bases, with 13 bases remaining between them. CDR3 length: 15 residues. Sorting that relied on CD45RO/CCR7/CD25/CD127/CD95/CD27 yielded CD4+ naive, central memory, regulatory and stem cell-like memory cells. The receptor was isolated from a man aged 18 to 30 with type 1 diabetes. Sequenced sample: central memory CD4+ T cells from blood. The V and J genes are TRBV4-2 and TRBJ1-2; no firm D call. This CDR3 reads CASSQGILGSYGYTF. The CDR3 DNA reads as TGTGCCAGCAGCCAAGGGATTCTAGGGTCCTATGGCTACACCTTC.